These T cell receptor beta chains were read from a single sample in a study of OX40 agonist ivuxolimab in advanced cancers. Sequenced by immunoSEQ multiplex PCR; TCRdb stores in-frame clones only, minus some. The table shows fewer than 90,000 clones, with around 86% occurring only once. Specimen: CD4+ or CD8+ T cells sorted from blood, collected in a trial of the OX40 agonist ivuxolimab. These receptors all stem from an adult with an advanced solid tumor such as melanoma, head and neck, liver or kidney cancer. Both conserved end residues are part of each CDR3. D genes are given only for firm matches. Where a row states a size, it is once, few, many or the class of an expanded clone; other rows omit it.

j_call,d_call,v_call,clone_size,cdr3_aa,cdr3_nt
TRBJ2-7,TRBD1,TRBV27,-,CASSLKGGLLREQYF,TGTGCCAGCAGTTTAAAAGGGGGCTTACTCCGCGAGCAGTACTTC
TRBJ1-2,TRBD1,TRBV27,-,CASSSGGTGGAHYGYTF,TGTGCCAGCAGTTCGGGCGGGACAGGGGGCGCTCACTATGGCTACACCTTC
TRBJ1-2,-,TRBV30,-,CAWSVLRGYTF,TGTGCCTGGAGTGTACTAAGGGGCTACACCTTC
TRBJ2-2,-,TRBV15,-,CATSRDRDSTGELFF,TGTGCCACCAGCAGAGACCGCGACAGCACCGGGGAGCTGTTTTTT
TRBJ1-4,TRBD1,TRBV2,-,CASYRGRDEKLFF,TGTGCCAGCTACAGGGGGAGGGATGAAAAACTGTTTTTT
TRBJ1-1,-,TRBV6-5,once,CASSIPLTGEAFF,TGTGCCAGCAGCATCCCTCTAACCGGCGAAGCTTTCTTT
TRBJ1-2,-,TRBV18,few,CASSPPGQNYGYTF,TGTGCCAGCTCACCACCGGGCCAGAACTATGGCTACACCTTC
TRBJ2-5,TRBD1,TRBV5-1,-,CASSTTGGEETQYF,TGCGCCAGCAGCACGACAGGGGGGGAAGAGACCCAGTACTTC
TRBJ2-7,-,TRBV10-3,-,CAIRSRGTYEQYF,TGTGCCATCAGGTCTAGGGGCACGTACGAGCAGTACTTC
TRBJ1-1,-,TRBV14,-,CASSQDVRTFRNTEAFF,TGTGCCAGCAGCCAAGATGTACGGACCTTTCGGAACACTGAAGCTTTCTTT
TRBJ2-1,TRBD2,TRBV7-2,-,CASGRVRNEQFF,TGTGCCAGCGGGAGGGTCCGCAATGAGCAGTTCTTC
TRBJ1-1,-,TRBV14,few,CASSQQGLRAFF,TGTGCCAGCAGCCAACAGGGTCTGAGAGCTTTCTTT
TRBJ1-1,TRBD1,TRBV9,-,CASSPRDRGNTEAFF,TGTGCCAGCAGCCCGCGGGACAGGGGAAACACTGAAGCTTTCTTT
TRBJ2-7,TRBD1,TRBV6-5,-,CASSYSDRGPTYEQYF,TGTGCCAGCAGTTACTCCGACAGGGGACCTACCTACGAGCAGTACTTC
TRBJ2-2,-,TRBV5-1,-,CASSSQVVGELFF,TGCGCCAGCAGCTCTCAGGTAGTCGGGGAGCTGTTTTTT
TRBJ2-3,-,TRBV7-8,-,CASRKEWDSDTQYF,TGTGCCAGCAGAAAAGAATGGGATTCAGATACGCAGTATTTT
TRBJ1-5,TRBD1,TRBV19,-,CASRPQGASNQPQHF,TGTGCCAGTAGACCTCAGGGGGCAAGCAATCAGCCCCAGCATTTT
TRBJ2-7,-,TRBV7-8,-,CASSSTPMRSYEQYF,TGTGCCAGCAGCTCGACTCCAATGAGATCCTACGAGCAGTACTTC
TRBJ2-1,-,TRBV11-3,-,CASSLAGHEQFF,TGTGCCAGCAGCTTAGCGGGTCATGAGCAGTTCTTC
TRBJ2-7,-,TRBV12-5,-,CASAVKGDHYEQYF,TGTGCTAGTGCCGTTAAAGGAGATCACTACGAGCAGTACTTC
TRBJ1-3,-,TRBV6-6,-,CASSYLDGPGNTIYF,TGTGCCAGCAGTTACTTAGACGGCCCAGGAAACACCATATATTTT
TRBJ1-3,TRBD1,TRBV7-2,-,CASSPQGEAGNTIYF,TGTGCCAGCAGCCCGCAGGGGGAGGCTGGAAACACCATATATTTT
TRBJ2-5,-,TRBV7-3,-,CASSLGGGETQYF,TGTGCCAGCAGCTTAGGAGGAGGGGAGACCCAGTACTTC
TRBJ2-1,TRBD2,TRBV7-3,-,CASSLWGGNEQFF,TGTGCCAGCAGCCTATGGGGGGGCAATGAGCAGTTCTTC
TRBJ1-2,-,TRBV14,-,CASSRYPREGYTF,TGTGCCAGCAGCCGATATCCGAGGGAAGGCTACACCTTC
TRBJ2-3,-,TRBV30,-,CAWSGLGKDTQYF,TGTGCCTGGAGTGGGTTAGGGAAGGATACGCAGTATTTT
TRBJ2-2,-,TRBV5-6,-,CASSLVWSGANTGELFF,TGTGCCAGCAGCTTGGTCTGGAGCGGAGCGAACACCGGGGAGCTGTTTTTT
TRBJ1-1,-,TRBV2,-,CASSVGNTEAFF,TGTGCCAGCAGTGTGGGGAACACTGAAGCTTTCTTT
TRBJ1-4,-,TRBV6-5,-,CASSYSSSNEKLFF,TGTGCCAGCAGTTACTCGTCCTCTAATGAAAAACTGTTTTTT
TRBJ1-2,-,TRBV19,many,CASSQSTLGGYTF,TGTGCCAGTAGCCAAAGTACCCTAGGTGGCTACACCTTC
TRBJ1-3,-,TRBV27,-,CASSSTGSPRDTIYF,TGTGCCAGCAGTTCTACAGGGTCCCCACGAGACACCATATATTTT
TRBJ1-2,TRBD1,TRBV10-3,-,CAIRRTGQSTPNYGYTF,TGTGCCATCAGGCGGACAGGGCAGAGTACTCCTAACTATGGCTACACCTTC
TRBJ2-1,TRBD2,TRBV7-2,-,CASTGLAGSRNEQFF,TGTGCCAGCACCGGGCTAGCGGGATCCCGCAATGAGCAGTTCTTC
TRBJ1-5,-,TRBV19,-,CASNLGGEQAQHF,TGTGCCAGTAACCTGGGGGGAGAGCAAGCCCAGCATTTT
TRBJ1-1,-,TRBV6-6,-,CASSYAGVNTEAFF,TGTGCCAGCAGTTACGCAGGGGTGAACACTGAAGCTTTCTTT
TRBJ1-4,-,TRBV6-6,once,CASRGRGPNNEKLFF,TGTGCCAGCAGAGGTCGGGGTCCTAATAATGAAAAACTGTTTTTT
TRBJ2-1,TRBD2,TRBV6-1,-,CASSDLPSGGPGNEQFF,TGTGCCAGCAGTGACCTCCCATCGGGGGGGCCTGGGAATGAGCAGTTCTTC
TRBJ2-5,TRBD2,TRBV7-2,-,CASSSYGGAGETQYF,TGTGCCAGCAGCTCCTACGGGGGGGCAGGAGAGACCCAGTACTTC
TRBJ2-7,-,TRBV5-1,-,CASSLDPHAGDEQYF,TGCGCCAGCAGCTTGGACCCTCATGCGGGCGACGAGCAGTACTTC
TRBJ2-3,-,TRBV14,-,CASSALGNLGTDTQYF,TGTGCCAGCAGCGCGCTCGGGAATTTGGGCACAGATACGCAGTATTTT
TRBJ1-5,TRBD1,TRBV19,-,CASREGQGYGNQPQHF,TGTGCCAGTAGGGAAGGACAGGGGTACGGCAATCAGCCCCAGCATTTT
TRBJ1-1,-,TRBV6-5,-,CASRKSGGPEAFF,TGTGCCAGCAGAAAAAGCGGGGGCCCTGAAGCTTTCTTT
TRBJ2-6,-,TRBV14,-,CASSPKRPSGANVLTF,TGTGCCAGCAGCCCTAAGAGGCCCTCTGGGGCCAACGTCCTGACTTTC
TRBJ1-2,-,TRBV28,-,CASSLPDRGYGYTF,TGTGCCAGCAGTTTACCCGACCGGGGGTATGGCTACACCTTC
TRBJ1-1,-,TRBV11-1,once,CASSLGDVTEAFF,TGTGCCAGCAGTCTAGGGGATGTCACTGAAGCTTTCTTT
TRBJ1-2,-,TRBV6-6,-,CASSEGYGYTF,TGTGCCAGCAGTGAGGGCTATGGCTACACCTTC
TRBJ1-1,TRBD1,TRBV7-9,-,CASSLGAGGPNTEAFF,TGTGCCAGCAGCTTAGGGGCAGGGGGCCCTAACACTGAAGCTTTCTTT
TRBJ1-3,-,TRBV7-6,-,CASSLGGAGANSGNTIYF,TGTGCCAGCAGCTTAGGGGGGGCAGGGGCCAACTCTGGAAACACCATATATTTT
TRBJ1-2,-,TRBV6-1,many,CASSSPSYGYTF,TGTGCCAGCAGTTCACCCTCCTATGGCTACACCTTC
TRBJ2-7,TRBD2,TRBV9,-,CASSAGLAGLSYEQYF,TGTGCCAGCAGCGCCGGACTAGCGGGCCTCTCCTACGAGCAGTACTTC
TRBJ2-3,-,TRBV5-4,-,CASSFDQGTDTQYF,TGTGCCAGCAGCTTTGACCAGGGCACAGATACGCAGTATTTT
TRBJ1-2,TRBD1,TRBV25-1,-,CASYNDRGVGYTF,TGTGCCAGCTATAACGACAGGGGCGTTGGCTACACCTTC
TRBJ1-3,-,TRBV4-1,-,CASRKGPIPLTGNTIYF,TGCGCCAGCCGGAAGGGGCCAATCCCTCTGACTGGAAACACCATATATTTT
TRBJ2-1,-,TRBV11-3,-,CASSLSFSGWGGEQFF,TGTGCCAGCAGCTTAAGTTTCAGCGGGTGGGGAGGTGAGCAGTTCTTC
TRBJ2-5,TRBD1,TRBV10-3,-,CAIRGRDRGQETQYF,TGTGCCATCAGGGGAAGGGACAGGGGGCAAGAGACCCAGTACTTC
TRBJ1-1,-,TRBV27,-,CASSLSIWGRLNTEAFF,TGTGCCAGCAGTTTATCCATTTGGGGACGGCTGAACACTGAAGCTTTCTTT